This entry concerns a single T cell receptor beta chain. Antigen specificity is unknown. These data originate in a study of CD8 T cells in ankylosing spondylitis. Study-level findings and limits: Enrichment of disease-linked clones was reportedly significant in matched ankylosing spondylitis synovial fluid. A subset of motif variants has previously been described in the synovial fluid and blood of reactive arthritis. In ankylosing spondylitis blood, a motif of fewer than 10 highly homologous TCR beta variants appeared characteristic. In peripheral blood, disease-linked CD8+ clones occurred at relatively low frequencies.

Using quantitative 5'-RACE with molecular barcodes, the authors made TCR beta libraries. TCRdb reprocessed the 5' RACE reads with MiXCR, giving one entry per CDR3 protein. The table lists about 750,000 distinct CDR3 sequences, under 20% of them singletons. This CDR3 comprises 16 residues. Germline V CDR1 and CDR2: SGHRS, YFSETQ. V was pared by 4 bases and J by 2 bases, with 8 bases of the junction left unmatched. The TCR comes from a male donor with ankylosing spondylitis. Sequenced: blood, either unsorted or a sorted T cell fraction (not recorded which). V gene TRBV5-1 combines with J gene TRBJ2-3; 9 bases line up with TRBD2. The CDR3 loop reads CASSPRLAAFTDTQYF. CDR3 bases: TGCGCCAGCAGCCCTCGACTAGCGGCATTCACAGATACGCAGTATTTT.